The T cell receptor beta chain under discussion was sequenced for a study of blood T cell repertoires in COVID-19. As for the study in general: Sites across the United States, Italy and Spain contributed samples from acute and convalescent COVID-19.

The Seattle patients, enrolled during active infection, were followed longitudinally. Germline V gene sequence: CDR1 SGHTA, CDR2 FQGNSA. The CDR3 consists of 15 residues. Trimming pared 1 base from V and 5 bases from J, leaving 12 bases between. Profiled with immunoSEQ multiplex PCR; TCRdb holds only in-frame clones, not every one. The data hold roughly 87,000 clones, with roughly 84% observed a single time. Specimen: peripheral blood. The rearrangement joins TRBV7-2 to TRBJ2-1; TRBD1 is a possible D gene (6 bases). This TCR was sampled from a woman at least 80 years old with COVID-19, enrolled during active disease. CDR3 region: CASSLGTGPNNEQFF. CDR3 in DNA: TGTGCCAGCAGCTTAGGCACAGGGCCCAACAATGAGCAGTTCTTC.